A selection of T cell receptor beta chains follows, all from one sample in a study of blood T cells in healthy people across ages. TCRdb processed the 5' RACE reads anew with MiXCR; each CDR3 protein has one entry. Of roughly 730,000 distinct CDR3 sequences in the sample, 56% were seen once. Material for sequencing was blood. Receptor source: a man aged 35-49 years in good health. Each CDR3 is given with its conserved first and last residue. Fields, in order: J gene, clone size, CDR3 length, D gene, V gene, CDR3 protein, CDR3 DNA. A D gene is named only where the DNA matches it firmly. Clone size, where shown, is once, few, many, or a class for clones that have expanded.

>TRBJ2-7|few|15|TRBD2|TRBV29-1
CSVKLAGEVTYEQYF
TGCAGCGTTAAACTAGCGGGAGAGGTCACCTACGAGCAGTACTTC
>TRBJ2-2|NA|16|NA|TRBV11-2
CASSRWGLRNTGELFF
TGTGCCAGCAGCAGATGGGGCCTAAGAAACACCGGGGAGCTGTTTTTT
>TRBJ1-2|NA|13|NA|TRBV4-2
CASSQDNMNGYTF
TGTGCCAGCAGCCAAGATAATATGAATGGCTACACCTTC
>TRBJ2-3|NA|16|NA|TRBV6-5
CASSYSRATNTDTQYF
TGTGCCAGCAGTTACTCGAGAGCGACAAACACAGATACGCAGTATTTT
>TRBJ1-1|NA|11|NA|TRBV20-1
CSANWVTEAFF
TGCAGTGCGAACTGGGTGACTGAAGCTTTCTTT
>TRBJ2-5|few|13|NA|TRBV27
CASSAGFQETQYF
TGTGCCAGCAGTGCGGGATTCCAAGAGACCCAGTACTTC
>TRBJ1-2|NA|18|TRBD1|TRBV11-2
CASHMPGQGADKADGYTF
TGTGCCAGCCATATGCCTGGACAGGGGGCGGACAAGGCGGATGGCTACACCTTC
>TRBJ2-1|NA|16|TRBD2|TRBV3-1
CASSQDASGPHNEQFF
TGTGCCAGCAGCCAAGATGCTAGCGGGCCTCACAATGAGCAGTTCTTC
>TRBJ1-6|NA|16|TRBD1|TRBV15
CATSREVDRFGSPLHF
TGTGCCACCAGCAGGGAAGTGGACAGGTTTGGTTCACCCCTCCACTTT
>TRBJ2-4|few|18|TRBD1|TRBV6-1
CASSQSRLIQGFKNIQYF
TGTGCCAGCAGCCAAAGCCGCCTTATACAGGGGTTCAAAAACATTCAGTACTTC
>TRBJ2-3|NA|16|NA|TRBV5-1
CASSLDGAGSVDTQYF
TGCGCCAGCAGCTTGGATGGGGCAGGGTCGGTAGATACGCAGTATTTT
>TRBJ2-6|NA|18|TRBD1|TRBV7-9
CASSLPRQGGSGANVLTF
TGTGCCAGCAGCTTACCCCGACAGGGCGGCTCTGGGGCCAACGTCCTGACTTTC
>TRBJ2-7|NA|13|NA|TRBV29-1
CSVLSGSGSEQYF
TGCAGCGTTCTTTCTGGATCTGGGAGCGAGCAGTACTTC
>TRBJ1-2|NA|15|TRBD1|TRBV4-1
CASSQAGQGGYGYTF
TGCGCCAGCAGCCAAGCCGGACAGGGAGGTTATGGCTACACCTTC
>TRBJ2-3|NA|16|TRBD2|TRBV6-1
CASISNPSGRTDTQYF
TGTGCCAGCATCTCGAACCCAAGCGGGAGGACAGATACGCAGTATTTT
>TRBJ2-2|NA|15|TRBD1|TRBV7-2
CASSQRQGSTGELFF
TGTGCCAGCAGCCAACGACAGGGGAGCACCGGGGAGCTGTTTTTT
>TRBJ1-2|few|14|NA|TRBV2
CASSEARAARGYTF
TGTGCCAGCAGTGAAGCGCGGGCAGCCCGGGGCTACACCTTC
>TRBJ1-2|NA|14|NA|TRBV29-1
CSVDTTGPLYGYTF
TGCAGCGTCGATACGACAGGTCCCCTCTATGGCTACACCTTC
>TRBJ2-7|NA|14|NA|TRBV20-1
CSARDLQASYEQYF
TGCAGTGCTAGAGATCTCCAGGCGTCCTACGAGCAGTACTTC
>TRBJ2-7|NA|14|NA|TRBV20-1
CSARGSSVWNEQYF
TGCAGTGCTAGAGGGAGTAGTGTATGGAATGAGCAGTACTTC
>TRBJ1-6|NA|15|TRBD1|TRBV6-2/TRBV6-3
CASSRRDRVSSPLHF
TGTGCCAGCAGCCGAAGGGACAGGGTTTCATCACCCCTCCACTTT
>TRBJ2-7|NA|15|TRBD2|TRBV5-5
CASGAGLAVPYEQYF
TGTGCCAGCGGGGCGGGACTAGCGGTTCCCTACGAGCAGTACTTC
>TRBJ1-3|NA|15|NA|TRBV3-1
CASSQGAVAGNTIYF
TGTGCCAGCAGCCAAGGGGCAGTTGCTGGAAACACCATATATTTT
>TRBJ2-5|NA|16|TRBD2|TRBV16
CASSPLAGADQETQYF
TGTGCCAGCAGCCCACTAGCGGGGGCCGACCAAGAGACCCAGTACTTC
>TRBJ2-7|once|21|TRBD1|TRBV24-1
CATSDFFITKGSRGTGYEQYF
TGTGCCACCAGTGATTTTTTTATAACCAAAGGATCGAGGGGGACAGGCTACGAGCAGTACTTC
>TRBJ2-1|NA|15|NA|TRBV7-2
CASSLEGVPYNEQFF
TGTGCCAGCAGCTTAGAAGGGGTGCCCTACAATGAGCAGTTCTTC
>TRBJ1-2|NA|15|NA|TRBV15
CATSRDRVRNYGYTF
TGTGCCACCAGCAGAGATCGGGTCAGAAACTATGGCTACACCTTC
>TRBJ2-5|NA|14|TRBD1|TRBV25-1
CASRDRGADGTQYF
TGTGCCAGCAGGGACAGGGGGGCAGACGGGACCCAGTACTTC
>TRBJ2-4|NA|18|TRBD2|TRBV7-9
CASSPLAGGNLAKNIQYF
TGTGCCAGCAGCCCCCTAGCGGGGGGGAATCTAGCCAAAAACATTCAGTACTTC
>TRBJ2-7|NA|17|TRBD1|TRBV28
CASGLPRDRRYSYEQYF
TGTGCCAGCGGACTACCTCGGGACAGGCGATACTCCTACGAGCAGTACTTC
>TRBJ2-5|NA|14|TRBD1|TRBV20-1
CSARATGVKETQYF
TGCAGTGCTAGAGCGACAGGGGTAAAAGAGACCCAGTACTTC
>TRBJ1-2|few|14|NA|TRBV28
CASSLTLTNYGYTF
TGTGCCAGCAGTCTGACACTGACTAACTATGGCTACACCTTC
>TRBJ2-5|few|13|NA|TRBV29-1
CSVVWGYQETQYF
TGCAGCGTTGTATGGGGGTACCAAGAGACCCAGTACTTC